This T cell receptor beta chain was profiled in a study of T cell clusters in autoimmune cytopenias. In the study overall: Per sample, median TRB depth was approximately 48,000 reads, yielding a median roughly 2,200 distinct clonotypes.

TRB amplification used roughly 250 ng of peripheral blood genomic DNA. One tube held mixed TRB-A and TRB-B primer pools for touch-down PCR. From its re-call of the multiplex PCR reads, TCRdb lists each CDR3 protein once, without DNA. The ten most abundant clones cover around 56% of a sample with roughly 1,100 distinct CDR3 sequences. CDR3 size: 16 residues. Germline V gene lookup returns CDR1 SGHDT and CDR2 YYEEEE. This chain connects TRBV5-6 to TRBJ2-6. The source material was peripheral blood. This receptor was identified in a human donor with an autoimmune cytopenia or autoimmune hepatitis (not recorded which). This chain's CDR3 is CASSLGWDSGANVLTF. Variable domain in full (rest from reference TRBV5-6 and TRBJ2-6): DAGVTQSPTHLIKTRGQQVTLRCSPKSGHDTVSWYQQALGQGPQFIFQYYEEEERQRGNFPDRFSGHQFPNYSSELNVNALLLGDSALYLCASSLGWDSGANVLTFGAGSRLTVL.